The 17 T cell receptor beta chains below all came from one sample that was sequenced in a study of blood T cells in healthy people across ages. A second about 7 to 11 cycle PCR used barcoded and J-beta primers. MiXCR, applied by TCRdb to the 5' RACE reads, yields one record per CDR3 protein. Here the sample spans roughly 860,000 distinct CDR3 sequences, approximately 67% being singletons. Sequencing used blood. All receptors come from a man aged 25 to 45 in good health.

The gene calls are TRBV28 and TRBJ2-4, with 8 bases aligning to TRBD2. The CDR3 loop spans 15 amino acids. In germline, CDR1 is MDHEN, CDR2 SYDVKM. V dropped 6 bases and J dropped 1; count of bases not matched to a gene: 5. This CDR3 reads CASRGGGKAKNIQYF. The CDR3 DNA is TGTGCCAGCAGGGGCGGGGGGAAGGCCAAAAACATTCAGTACTTC.

The gene calls are TRBV2 and TRBJ2-7; 10 bases are shared with TRBD1. Losses at the gene ends were 7 bases for V and 1 base for J; bases not matched to a gene: 4. The CDR3 totals 14 residues. CDR1 SNHLY and CDR2 FYNNEI come from the germline V gene. The DNA for the CDR3 is TGTGCCAGCACCTGGACAGGGGGGTCCTACGAGCAGTACTTC. Amino acids: CASTWTGGSYEQYF.

The chain carries TRBV7-2 and TRBJ2-7; 11 bases are shared with TRBD2. The CDR3 totals 14 residues. Unmatched junction bases numbered 9, after V lost 5 bases and J lost 9 bases. Germline values: CDR1 SGHTA, CDR2 FQGNSA. CDR3 DNA: TGTGCCAGCAGCCTACTAGCGGGGGCCTTGGGGCAGTACTTC. Protein: CASSLLAGALGQYF.

This clonotype was observed a few times. V is TRBV7-2 and J is TRBJ2-7; no firm D call. V dropped 1 base and J dropped 10 bases, with 14 bases sitting between them. This CDR3 is 13 amino acids long. The V gene's germline CDR1 is SGHTA and CDR2 FQGNSA. The CDR3 is CASSLETAVDQYF. The CDR3 DNA reads as TGTGCCAGCAGCTTAGAGACGGCGGTCGATCAGTACTTC.

The chain uses TRBV14 and TRBJ2-1; D is unclear. This CDR3 is built from 14 residues. Germline assignment: CDR1 SGHDN and CDR2 FVKESK. V was clipped by 0 bases and J by 3 bases, with 6 bases between them. The CDR3 region has the DNA TGTGCCAGCAGCCAAGAACGATACTACAATGAGCAGTTCTTC. It codes for CASSQERYYNEQFF. The variable domain in full, completed from reference TRBV14 and TRBJ2-1, reads EAGVTQFPSHSVIEKGQTVTLRCDPISGHDNLYWYRRVMGKEIKFLLHFVKESKQDESGMPNNRFLAERTGGTYSTLKVQPAELEDSGVYFCASSQERYYNEQFFGPGTRLTVL.

V is TRBV29-1 and J is TRBJ2-3; the match to TRBD1 covers 7 bases. This CDR3 has 13 amino acids. In germline, CDR1 is SQVTM, CDR2 ANQGSEA. CDR3 residues: CTPGKGAGDTQYF. In DNA form, the CDR3 reads TGCACCCCTGGAAAGGGGGCGGGAGATACGCAGTATTTT.

The rearrangement links TRBV5-6 to TRBJ2-5; D may correspond to TRBD1 or TRBD2 (6 bases each). With the DNA end fitting TRBJ2-7 better, the J assignment may be wrong. The CDR3 is made up of 15 amino acids. CDR1 and CDR2 from the germline V gene are SGHDT and YYEEEE. DNA of the CDR3: TGTGCCAGCAACCACCCACGGGGGCGCGTATACGAGCAGTACTTC. This encodes CASNHPRGRVYEQYF.

The chain joins TRBV6-1 to TRBJ2-1, with D maybe TRBD2 (6 bases). The CDR3 length is 13 residues. Germline V gene lookup returns CDR1 MNHNS and CDR2 SASEGT. V lost 3 bases, J lost 8 bases, and 11 bases lay in between. The CDR3 region has the DNA TGTGCCAGCAGTGAGGGAGGTGGATATGAGCAGTTCTTC. It specifies CASSEGGGYEQFF.

This clonotype was detected a few times. This rearrangement joins TRBV5-1 to TRBJ2-7, with TRBD2 as a possible D gene (6 bases). V was pared by 1 base and J by 2 bases, with 16 bases between. The CDR3 contains 16 residues. In germline, CDR1 is SGHRS, CDR2 YFSETQ. CDR3 loop: CASSLKGLTTTYEQYF. As DNA, the CDR3 is TGCGCCAGCAGCTTGAAGGGACTGACAACGACCTACGAGCAGTACTTC.

This clonotype showed up just once. The chain joins TRBV29-1 to TRBJ2-7; D perhaps matches TRBD2 (7 bases). CDR1 and CDR2 from the germline V gene are SQVTM and ANQGSEA. This CDR3 has 14 amino acids. The germline V and J ends were trimmed by 1 base and 2 bases, with 12 bases remaining between them. CDR3 protein: CSVEGGRGTYEQYF. CDR3 nucleotide sequence: TGCAGCGTTGAAGGTGGGAGGGGGACCTACGAGCAGTACTTC.

This sequence joins TRBV7-2 and TRBJ2-7; no firm D call. The V end was cut by 4 bases, the J end by 3 bases, with 7 bases between. Germline V gives CDR1 SGHTA, CDR2 FQGNSA. The CDR3 contains 12 residues. Here the CDR3 reads CASSSQNYEQYF. Written as DNA, the CDR3 is TGTGCCAGCAGCTCGCAAAACTACGAGCAGTACTTC.

This clonotype has only one observation. The chain recombines TRBV20-1 with TRBJ2-3; 7 bases fit TRBD2. Germline assignment: CDR1 DFQATT and CDR2 SNEGSKA (reference sequence). The junction had 11 bases not matched to a gene; V was cut back by 6 bases and J by 2 bases. This CDR3 spans 15 amino acids. The CDR3 loop reads CSARPPSGSTDTQYF. In nucleotides, the CDR3 is TGCAGTGCCCGCCCCCCTAGCGGATCCACAGATACGCAGTATTTT.

This chain links TRBV6-2 or TRBV6-3 with TRBJ2-6; 10 bases are a match to TRBD1. This CDR3 has 18 amino acids. The germline V gene has CDR1 MNHEY and CDR2 SVGEGT. Losses at the gene ends were 4 bases for V and 2 bases for J; bases not matched to a gene: 8. CDR3 amino acids: CASSFTGTGDPGANVLTF. In nucleotides, the CDR3 is TGTGCCAGCAGTTTTACCGGGACAGGGGACCCTGGGGCCAACGTCCTGACTTTC.

J is TRBJ1-5 and V is TRBV11-3, with no clear D. The germline gives CDR1 SGHNT, CDR2 YENEEA. The CDR3 runs to 15 residues. The V gene lost 0 bases and the J gene lost 6 bases, with 12 bases spanning the gap. Written as DNA, the CDR3 is TGTGCCAGCAGCTTAGAAACAGCGGGAGGTCAGCCCCAGCATTTT. Its translation is CASSLETAGGQPQHF.

The CDR3 DNA reads TGCGCCAGCAGCTTAGGGGGGGACCTTTACAATGAGCAGTTCTTC. It specifies CASSLGGDLYNEQFF. The V gene is TRBV5-1, the J gene TRBJ2-1; perhaps TRBD2 as D (7 bases). The germline V and J ends were trimmed by 2 bases and 4 bases, with 13 bases remaining between them. This CDR3 has 15 residues. Per germline, CDR1 SGHRS and CDR2 YFSETQ.

The chain employs TRBV28 and TRBJ2-1, with 10 bases fitting TRBD2. The CDR3 runs 15 residues. Germline-derived CDR1 and CDR2 are MDHEN and SYDVKM. J was trimmed by 3 bases and V by 7 bases; bases with no gene match: 6. The CDR3 bases are TGTGCCAGCATCCTAAGCGGGGGGGACTACAATGAGCAGTTCTTC. Its translation is CASILSGGDYNEQFF.

This clonotype was detected only once. The chain has TRBV20-1 and TRBJ2-1; 7 nucleotides agree with TRBD2. Per the germline V gene, CDR1 is DFQATT and CDR2 is SNEGSKA (reference sequence). The CDR3 length is 13 residues. The V gene end was trimmed by 5 bases and the J gene end by 3 bases; junction bases not matched to a gene: 4. The CDR3, as DNA: TGCAGTGCTGGAGCTAGCGGCTACAATGAGCAGTTCTTC. It codes for CSAGASGYNEQFF.